This T cell receptor (beta chain) was found in a study of CD8+ T cells in alopecia areata. Study details: The study gave tofacitinib for 6 to 18 months, then 6 months off drug.

About this clone itself: Its antigen remains unknown.

Once RNA had been extracted, it was reverse transcribed into cDNA to act as the sequencing template. Clones were read by immunoSEQ multiplex PCR, and TCRdb kept only the in-frame ones, dropping some. The data contain about 220,000 clones, more than 45% of them singletons. The treatment was: oral pan-JAK inhibitor, 5-10 mg twice daily. Cell sorting on a FACSAria was used to separate CD4+ and CD8+ T cells from the PBMCs. Notes on the study in general: While tofacitinib was given, many expanded lesional clones persisted in scalp and blood. Higher clonality was seen in lesional scalp than in normal scalp, especially in alopecia totalis/universalis.

The CDR3 sequence is 15 residues long. Germline assignment: CDR1 MGHRA and CDR2 YSYEKL. The V end lost 0 bases, the J end lost 8 bases, and 13 bases lay between the germline ends. The input for sequencing was CD4+ T cells sorted from blood, taken at week 4, from a patient treated with tofacitinib. The sequence derives from a human donor with alopecia areata. J is TRBJ1-4 and V is TRBV4-1, with D tentatively TRBD1 (6 bases). The CDR3 DNA sequence: TGCGCCAGCAGCCAAGAAAGGGGGATAGGGGAAAAACTGTTTTTT. This codes for CASSQERGIGEKLFF.